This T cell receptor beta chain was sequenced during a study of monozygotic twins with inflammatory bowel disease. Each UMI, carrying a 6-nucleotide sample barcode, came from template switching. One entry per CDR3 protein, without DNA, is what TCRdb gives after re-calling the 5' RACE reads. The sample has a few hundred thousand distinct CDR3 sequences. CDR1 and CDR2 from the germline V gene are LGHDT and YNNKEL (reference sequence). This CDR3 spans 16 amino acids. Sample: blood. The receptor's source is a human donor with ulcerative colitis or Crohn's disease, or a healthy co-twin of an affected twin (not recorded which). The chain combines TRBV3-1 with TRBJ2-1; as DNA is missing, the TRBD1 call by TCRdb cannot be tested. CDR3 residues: CASSLTPNEGANEQFF.